This T cell receptor beta chain is from a study of neurological immune-mediated disorders. Broader study findings: Clinical features showed no association with the multiple sclerosis repertoire cluster, and MRI features showed none either. Patients with HTLV-1-associated myelopathy showed the most TCR clonal expansion. Those with multiple sclerosis showed the least, falling below healthy controls.

The germline V gene encodes CDR1 SQVTM and CDR2 ANQGSEA. V shed 7 bases, J shed 4 bases, and the junction held 7 bases outside the gene matches. This CDR3 contains 13 residues. The unsorted libraries originated from 2 million PBMCs that had been stored at -80 C. This clonotype was detected many times. Its antigen is still unknown. The authors produced cDNA by 5'RACE using 10-nucleotide random UMIs. TCRdb redid the calling of the 5' RACE reads with MiXCR, one entry per CDR3 protein. Of 50,000 to 65,000 distinct CDR3 sequences detected, 3.6% appear once; the ten largest clones hold approximately 1.6%. The sequence derives from a man aged 25-40 years with multiple sclerosis. This rearrangement joins TRBV29-1 to TRBJ1-1, with 9 nucleotides matching TRBD1. Sequenced sample: PBMCs. DNA of the CDR3: TGCAGCGACAAGACAGGGGGTGGCACTGAAGCTTTCTTT. Its protein product is CSDKTGGGTEAFF. Using reference TRBV29-1 and TRBJ1-1 for the parts outside the CDR3, the full variable domain is SAVISQKPSRDICQRGTSLTIQCQVDSQVTMMFWYRQQPGQSLTLIATANQGSEATYESGFVIDKFPISRPNLTFSTLTVSNMSPEDSSIYLCSDKTGGGTEAFFGQGTRLTVV.